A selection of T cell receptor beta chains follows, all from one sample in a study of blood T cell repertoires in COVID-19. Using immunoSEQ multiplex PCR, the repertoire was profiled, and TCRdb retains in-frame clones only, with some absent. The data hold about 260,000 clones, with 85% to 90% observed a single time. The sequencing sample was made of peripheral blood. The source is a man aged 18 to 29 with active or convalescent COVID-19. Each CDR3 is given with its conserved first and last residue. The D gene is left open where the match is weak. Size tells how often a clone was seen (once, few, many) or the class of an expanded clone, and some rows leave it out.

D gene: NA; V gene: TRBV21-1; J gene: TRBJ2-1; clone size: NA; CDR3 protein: CASTNGLAGGPCNEQFF; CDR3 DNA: TGTGCCAGCACAAACGGACTAGCGGGAGGGCCGTGTAATGAGCAGTTCTTC
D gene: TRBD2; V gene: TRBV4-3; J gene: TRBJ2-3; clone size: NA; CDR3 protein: CASSRAALGVGGADTQYF; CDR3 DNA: TGCGCCAGCAGCCGCGCCGCCTTGGGGGTTGGGGGGGCAGATACGCAGTATTTT
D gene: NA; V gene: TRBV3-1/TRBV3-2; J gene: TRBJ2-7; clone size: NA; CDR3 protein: CASSQEDSYEQYF; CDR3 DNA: TGTGCCAGCAGCCAAGAGGACTCTTACGAGCAGTACTTC
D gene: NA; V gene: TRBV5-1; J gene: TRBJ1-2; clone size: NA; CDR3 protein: CASSADSGYTF; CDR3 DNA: TGCGCCAGCAGCGCGGACAGCGGCTACACCTTC
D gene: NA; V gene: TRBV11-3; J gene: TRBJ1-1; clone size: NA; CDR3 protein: CASSQLPSPGGATVNTEAFF; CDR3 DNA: TGTGCCAGCAGCCAACTCCCTAGTCCCGGTGGGGCCACAGTGAACACTGAAGCTTTCTTT
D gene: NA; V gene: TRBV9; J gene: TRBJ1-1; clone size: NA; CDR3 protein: CASSVGGGAPNTEAFF; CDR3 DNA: TGTGCCAGCAGCGTAGGGGGTGGGGCCCCCAACACTGAAGCTTTCTTT
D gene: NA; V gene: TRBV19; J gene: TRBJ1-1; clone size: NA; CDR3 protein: CASSSTLNTEAFF; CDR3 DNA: TGTGCCAGTAGTAGTACATTGAACACTGAAGCTTTCTTT
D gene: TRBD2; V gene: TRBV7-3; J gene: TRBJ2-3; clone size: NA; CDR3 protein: CASSVGTSGNTDTQYF; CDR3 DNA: TGTGCCAGCAGCGTCGGGACTAGCGGTAACACAGATACGCAGTATTTT
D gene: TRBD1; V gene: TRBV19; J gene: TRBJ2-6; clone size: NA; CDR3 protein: CATRDSPSGANVLTF; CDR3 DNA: TGTGCCACACGGGACAGCCCCTCTGGGGCCAACGTCCTGACTTTC
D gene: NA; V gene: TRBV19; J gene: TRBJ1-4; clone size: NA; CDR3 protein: CASSSRSEELFF; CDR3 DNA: TGTGCCAGTAGTTCCCGATCAGAGGAACTGTTTTTT
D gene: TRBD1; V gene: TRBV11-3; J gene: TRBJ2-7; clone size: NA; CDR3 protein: CASSLARGYEQYF; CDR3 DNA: TGTGCCAGCAGCCTTGCCAGGGGGTACGAGCAGTACTTC
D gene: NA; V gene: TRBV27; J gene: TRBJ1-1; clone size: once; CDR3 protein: CASSLLRGFEAFF; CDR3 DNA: TGTGCCAGCAGTTTATTGCGGGGGTTTGAAGCTTTCTTT
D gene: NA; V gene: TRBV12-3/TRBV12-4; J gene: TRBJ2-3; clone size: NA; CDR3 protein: CASSPDTDTQYF; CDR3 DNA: TGTGCCAGCAGTCCAGACACAGATACGCAGTATTTT
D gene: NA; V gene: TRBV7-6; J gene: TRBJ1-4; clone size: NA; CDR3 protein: CASSPPQGLGGEKLFF; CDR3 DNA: TGTGCCAGCAGCCCACCACAGGGCTTAGGGGGTGAAAAACTGTTTTTT
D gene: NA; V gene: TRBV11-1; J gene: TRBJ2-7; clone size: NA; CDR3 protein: CASSLELTVNEQYF; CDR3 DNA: TGTGCCAGCAGCTTAGAGCTGACTGTTAACGAGCAGTACTTC
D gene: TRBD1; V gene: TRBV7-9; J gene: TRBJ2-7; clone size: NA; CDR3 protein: CASSLARISDRVYEQYF; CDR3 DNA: TGTGCCAGCAGCTTAGCGCGAATTTCTGACAGGGTCTACGAGCAGTACTTC
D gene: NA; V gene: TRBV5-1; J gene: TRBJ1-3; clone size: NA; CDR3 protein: CASSPPGRGAGGNTIYF; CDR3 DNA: TGCGCCAGCAGCCCGCCAGGGAGGGGGGCCGGGGGAAACACCATATATTTT
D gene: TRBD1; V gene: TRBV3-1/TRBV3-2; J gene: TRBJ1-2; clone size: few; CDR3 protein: CASSQDPGQAIYGYTF; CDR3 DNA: TGTGCCAGCAGCCAAGATCCGGGACAGGCTATCTATGGCTACACCTTC
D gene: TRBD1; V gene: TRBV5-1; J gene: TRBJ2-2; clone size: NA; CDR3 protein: CASSLGQGIHTGELFF; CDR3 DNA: TGCGCCAGCAGCTTGGGACAGGGGATACACACCGGGGAGCTGTTTTTT
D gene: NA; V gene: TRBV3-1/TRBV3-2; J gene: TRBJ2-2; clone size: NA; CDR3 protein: CASSQDQAGELFF; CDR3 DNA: TGTGCCAGCAGCCAAGATCAGGCCGGGGAGCTGTTTTTT
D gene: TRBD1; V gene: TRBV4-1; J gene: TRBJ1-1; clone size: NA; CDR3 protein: CASSPVPGQRNTEAFF; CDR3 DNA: TGCGCCAGCAGCCCAGTCCCGGGACAGCGGAACACTGAAGCTTTCTTT
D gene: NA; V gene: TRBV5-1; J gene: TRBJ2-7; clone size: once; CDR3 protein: CASSTTRGEQYF; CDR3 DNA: TGCGCCAGCAGCACGACCCGGGGCGAGCAGTACTTC
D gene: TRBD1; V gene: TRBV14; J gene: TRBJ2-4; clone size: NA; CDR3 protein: CASSQLGQGKNIQYF; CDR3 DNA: TGTGCCAGCAGCCAACTGGGACAGGGCAAAAACATTCAGTACTTC
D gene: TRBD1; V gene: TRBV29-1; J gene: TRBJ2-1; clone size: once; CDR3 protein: CSVEGGAGQGSNEQFF; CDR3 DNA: TGCAGCGTTGAAGGGGGAGCTGGACAGGGGTCGAATGAGCAGTTCTTC
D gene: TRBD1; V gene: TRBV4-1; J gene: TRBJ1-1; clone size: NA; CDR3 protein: CASRSQGDTEAFF; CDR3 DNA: TGCGCCAGCAGATCTCAGGGGGACACTGAAGCTTTCTTT
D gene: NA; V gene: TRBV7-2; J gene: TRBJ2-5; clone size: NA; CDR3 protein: CASSLNREETQYF; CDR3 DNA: TGTGCCAGCAGCCTGAACAGGGAGGAGACCCAGTACTTC
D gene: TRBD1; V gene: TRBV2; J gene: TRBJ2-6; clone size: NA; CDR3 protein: CASSLDRGAGANVLTF; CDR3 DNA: TGTGCCAGCAGTTTGGACAGGGGAGCTGGGGCCAACGTCCTGACTTTC
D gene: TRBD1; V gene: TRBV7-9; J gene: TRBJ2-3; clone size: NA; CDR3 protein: CASSFGQGERDTQYF; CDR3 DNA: TGTGCCAGCAGCTTCGGACAGGGTGAGCGGGATACGCAGTATTTT
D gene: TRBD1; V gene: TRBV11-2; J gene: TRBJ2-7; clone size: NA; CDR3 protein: CASSSARQGYEQYF; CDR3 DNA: TGTGCCAGCAGCTCCGCTAGACAGGGCTACGAGCAGTACTTC
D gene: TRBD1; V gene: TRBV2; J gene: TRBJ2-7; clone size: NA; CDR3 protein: CASSVGGQDSF; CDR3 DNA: TGTGCCAGCAGTGTAGGTGGACAGGATAGTTTC
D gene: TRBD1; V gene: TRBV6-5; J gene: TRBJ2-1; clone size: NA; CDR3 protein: CASSLAVRQGNEQFF; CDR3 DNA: TGTGCCAGCAGTCTCGCCGTCCGACAGGGGAACGAGCAGTTCTTC